This TCR beta chain was profiled in a study of blood T cell repertoires in COVID-19. Overall study context: Material from acute and convalescent COVID-19 was sourced from the United States, Italy and Spain. PBMCs, B-cell-depleted T cells, or T cells were the source of the cDNA or gDNA that made up the material.

Germline loops: CDR1 SGHTA, CDR2 FQGNSA. The CDR3 is 18 residues long. After removal of 1 base from V and 0 bases from J, the junction contained 5 bases not matched to a gene. Libraries were prepared by immunoSEQ multiplex PCR; TCRdb keeps only in-frame clonotypes and omits some of them. The repertoire holds about 170,000 clones, roughly four fifths seen once, with roughly 1.9% in the top ten. Sequencing was performed on peripheral blood. The chain links TRBV7-2 to TRBJ2-3; 12 bases are shared with TRBD2. The TCR was taken from a woman over 75 with acute or convalescent COVID-19. Here the CDR3 DNA reads TGTGCCAGCAGCTTAGATCCGACTAGCGGGGGTAGCACAGATACGCAGTATTTT. Translating gives CASSLDPTSGGSTDTQYF.